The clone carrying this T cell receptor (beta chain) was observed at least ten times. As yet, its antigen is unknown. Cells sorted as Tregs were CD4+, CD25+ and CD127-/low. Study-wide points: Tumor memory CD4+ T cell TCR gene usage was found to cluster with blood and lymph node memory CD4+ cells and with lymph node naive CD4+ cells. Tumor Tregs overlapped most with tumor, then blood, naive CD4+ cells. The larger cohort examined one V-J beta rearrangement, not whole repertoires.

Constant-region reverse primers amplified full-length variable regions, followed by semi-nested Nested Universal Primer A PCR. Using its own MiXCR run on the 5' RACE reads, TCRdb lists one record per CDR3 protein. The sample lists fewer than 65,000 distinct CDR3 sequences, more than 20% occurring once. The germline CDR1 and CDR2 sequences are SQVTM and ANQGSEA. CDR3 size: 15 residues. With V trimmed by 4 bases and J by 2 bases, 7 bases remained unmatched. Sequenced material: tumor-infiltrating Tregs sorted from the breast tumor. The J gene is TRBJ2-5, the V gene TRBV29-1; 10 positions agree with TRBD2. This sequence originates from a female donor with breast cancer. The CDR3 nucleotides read TGCAGCGTTGGCCAGCGGGAGGGCCTACAAGAGACCCAGTACTTC. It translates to CSVGQREGLQETQYF.